The 30 T cell receptor beta chains below were found in one sample sequenced in a study of CD4 T cell repertoires in COVID-19. TCRdb's table, derived via immunoSEQ multiplex PCR, lists solely in-frame clones and lacks some. The sample lists approximately 22,000 clones, around nine tenths seen once, with about 0.6% in the top ten. These memory T cells were uncultured and sequenced directly after ex vivo isolation. This specimen was central memory CD4+ T cells from blood, taken before the COVID-19 pandemic. These receptor sequences come from a human donor who had COVID-19.

The chain uses TRBV11-2 and TRBJ2-5, with TRBD2 matching 14 bases. The germline gives CDR1 SGHAT, CDR2 FQNNGV. The junction had 9 bases not matched to a gene; V was cut back by 4 bases and J by 2 bases. The length of the CDR3 is 18 residues. The CDR3 loop reads CASSSRLAGGPGQETQYF. The CDR3 DNA sequence: TGTGCCAGCAGCTCACGACTAGCGGGGGGGCCAGGACAAGAGACCCAGTACTTC.

The V call is TRBV5-4, the J call TRBJ2-3, with D unresolved. The CDR3 is made up of 11 amino acids. Per germline, CDR1 SGHNT and CDR2 YYREEE (reference sequence). The V gene lost 4 bases and the J gene lost 7 bases, with 7 bases spanning the gap. The CDR3 region is CASSRDYTQYF. The DNA for the CDR3 is TGTGCCAGCAGCCGAGATTATACGCAGTATTTT.

V usage is TRBV28 and J usage is TRBJ1-2, with 8 bases fitting TRBD1. J was trimmed by 0 bases and V by 5 bases; bases with no gene match: 8. Germline CDR1 MDHEN, CDR2 SYDVKM. This CDR3 has 16 amino acids. CDR3 in amino acids: CASSPPGQESNYGYTF. The CDR3 DNA sequence: TGTGCCAGCAGTCCGCCGGGACAGGAGTCTAACTATGGCTACACCTTC.

The CDR3 DNA sequence: TGTGCCAGCAGCCGGACAGGGGAAGCTTTCTTT. Its translation: CASSRTGEAFF. The chain combines TRBV2 with TRBJ1-1, with 8 bases lining up with TRBD1. The CDR3 is made up of 11 amino acids. CDR1 and CDR2 from the germline V gene are SNHLY and FYNNEI. V shed 6 bases, J shed 8 bases, and the junction held 2 bases outside the gene matches.

This clone has more than one count but fewer than ten. This chain joins TRBV5-1 and TRBJ2-7; D possibly corresponds to TRBD1 (6 bases). CDR3 length equals 14 residues. V was clipped by 0 bases and J by 3 bases, with 10 bases between them. The germline V gene encodes CDR1 SGHRS and CDR2 YFSETQ. CDR3 nucleotide sequence: TGCGCCAGCAGCTTGGAAACAGGGTTCTACGAGCAGTACTTC. It yields the protein CASSLETGFYEQYF. Full variable domain (remainder filled in from reference TRBV5-1 and TRBJ2-7): KAGVTQTPRYLIKTRGQQVTLSCSPISGHRSVSWYQQTPGQGLQFLFEYFSETQRNKGNFPGRFSGRQFSNSRSEMNVSTLELGDSALYLCASSLETGFYEQYFGPGTRLTVT.

The chain has TRBV5-5 and TRBJ2-2; perhaps TRBD2 as D (6 bases). CDR1 and CDR2 from the germline V gene are SGHKS and YYEKEE (reference sequence). There are 15 residues in the CDR3. With 3 bases removed from V and 1 base from J, the gap between germline ends came to 10 bases. DNA for the CDR3: TGTGCCAGCAGCTGGAGGGGTGTGAACACCGGGGAGCTGTTTTTT. Translated: CASSWRGVNTGELFF.

The gene calls are TRBV10-3 and TRBJ2-5; TRBD1 might be the D (7 bases). Germline V lookup: CDR1 ENHRY, CDR2 SYGVKD. V was trimmed by 6 bases and J by 2 bases, leaving 13 bases between them. The CDR3 has 14 amino acids. In nucleotides, the CDR3 is TGTGCCATCAGGGAGGGACAGTTACAAGAGACCCAGTACTTC. It translates to CAIREGQLQETQYF.

This chain uses TRBV11-3 with TRBJ2-1; D is undetermined. This CDR3 has 15 amino acids. Per the germline V gene, CDR1 is SGHNT and CDR2 is YENEEA. Trimming pared 2 bases from V and 0 bases from J, leaving 8 bases between. The CDR3 DNA sequence: TGTGCCAGCAGCTTAAGTGGGCGCTCCTACAATGAGCAGTTCTTC. Protein: CASSLSGRSYNEQFF.

The chain has TRBV27 and TRBJ2-3; 11 bases are a match to TRBD2. The V and J ends lost 5 bases and 0 bases, in that order; junction bases with no gene match: 4. CDR1 is MNHEY and CDR2 is SMNVEV in the germline V gene (reference sequence). CDR3 length equals 16 residues. This CDR3 is CASSTWTSGSTDTQYF. The CDR3 nucleotides read TGTGCCAGCAGTACCTGGACTAGCGGGAGCACAGATACGCAGTATTTT.

This chain connects TRBV19 to TRBJ1-1; tentatively, D is TRBD1 (6 bases). Germline V gene sequence: CDR1 LNHDA, CDR2 SQIVND (reference sequence). The CDR3 has 13 amino acids. Trimming shortened V by 9 bases and J by 1 base, and 12 bases separated the two germline ends. The CDR3 protein is CASEGQWNTEAFF. The CDR3 DNA follows: TGTGCCAGCGAGGGACAATGGAACACTGAAGCTTTCTTT.

This clone came up a few times. The chain joins TRBV6-6 to TRBJ1-3, with D hard to call. Per germline, CDR1 MNHNY and CDR2 SVGAGI (reference sequence). V gave up 6 bases and J gave up 0 bases, with 12 bases separating them. The CDR3 loop spans 15 amino acids. The CDR3 here is CASSRGSNSGNTIYF. The DNA for the CDR3 is TGTGCCAGCAGCCGCGGCTCGAACTCTGGAAACACCATATATTTT.

This clone was found once. The V and J genes are TRBV5-1 and TRBJ1-1, with D uncertain. The V end lost 2 bases, the J end lost 4 bases, and 12 bases lay between the germline ends. The V gene's germline CDR1 is SGHRS and CDR2 YFSETQ. CDR3 length: 14 residues. DNA of the CDR3: TGCGCCAGCAGCTTCGGAGGCTTGGGCACTGAAGCTTTCTTT. It is translated as CASSFGGLGTEAFF.

This clone was counted only a few times. The chain couples TRBV5-1 to TRBJ2-3, with a tentative D call TRBD2 (6 bases). This CDR3 region has 16 residues. Germline CDR1 is SGHRS and CDR2 is YFSETQ. Trimming took 4 bases from V and 0 from J, leaving 15 bases between them. The CDR3 sequence: CASSPGGALSTDTQYF. The DNA for the CDR3 is TGCGCCAGCAGCCCAGGAGGGGCTCTTAGCACAGATACGCAGTATTTT.

The sample holds one count of this clone. Written as DNA, the CDR3 is TGTGCCAGCAGCGTCAGGGTTACAGATACGCAGTATTTT. This translates into CASSVRVTDTQYF. The chain recombines TRBV11-3 with TRBJ2-3, with TRBD1 as a possible D gene (5 bases). This CDR3 comprises 13 residues. Trimming removed 5 bases from V and 3 bases from J, with 9 bases in between. Germline CDR1 SGHNT, CDR2 YENEEA.

The rearrangement joins TRBV5-6 to TRBJ2-3; D not resolved. Germline lookup yields CDR1 SGHDT and CDR2 YYEEEE. Deletions cut 3 bases from V and 6 bases from J, with 8 bases between. CDR3 length: 12 amino acids. The CDR3 DNA sequence: TGTGCCAGCAGCTCGTTGGGCGATACGCAGTATTTT. Amino acids: CASSSLGDTQYF.

This rearrangement joins TRBV7-2 to TRBJ1-1; D unresolved. The CDR3 loop spans 13 amino acids. Between the trimmed V and J ends, which lost 5 bases and 4 bases, there was a span of 11 bases. Germline lookup yields CDR1 SGHTA and CDR2 FQGNSA. The CDR3 nucleotides are TGTGCCAGCAGCCTAACGTATGGCACTGAAGCTTTCTTT. Translation: CASSLTYGTEAFF.

This clone was found a few times. The CDR3 protein is CAISESGQGIADTQYF. CDR3 nucleotides: TGTGCCATCAGTGAGTCGGGACAGGGGATCGCAGATACGCAGTATTTT. This chain connects TRBV10-3 to TRBJ2-3; 10 nucleotides line up with TRBD1. Germline loops: CDR1 ENHRY, CDR2 SYGVKD. CDR3 size: 16 residues. V was clipped by 0 bases and J by 4 bases; unmatched bases: 4.

The genes are TRBV6-1 and TRBJ2-2; D is unresolved. The ends were cut back, 2 bases at V and 4 bases at J, with 11 bases in the middle. The CDR3 is 15 amino acids. Germline CDR1 MNHNS, CDR2 SASEGT. The CDR3 nucleotides read TGTGCCAGCAGTGAACCGACTTGGAGCACCGGGGAGCTGTTTTTT. Residues: CASSEPTWSTGELFF.

The rearrangement joins TRBV6-1 to TRBJ2-3; 7 bases map to TRBD1. Germline V gene lookup returns CDR1 MNHNS and CDR2 SASEGT. V shed 6 bases, J shed 2 bases, and the junction held 8 bases outside the gene matches. CDR3 size: 15 residues. The CDR3 sequence: CASSEQGHHTDTQYF. The CDR3 DNA sequence: TGTGCCAGCAGCGAACAGGGGCACCACACAGATACGCAGTATTTT.

The J gene is TRBJ2-3, the V gene TRBV18, with 7 bases identical to TRBD2. CDR3 length equals 15 residues. Germline CDR1 KGHSH, CDR2 LQKENI. J lost 2 bases, V lost 3 bases, and 5 bases had no gene match. The CDR3 region is CASSPAAGFTDTQYF. CDR3 nucleotide sequence: TGTGCCAGCTCACCCGCAGCGGGATTCACAGATACGCAGTATTTT.

This clone has a single count. The chain joins TRBV6-5 to TRBJ2-5; TRBD2 aligns across 9 bases. CDR1 and CDR2 (germline): MNHEY, SVGAGI. The junction had 9 bases not matched to a gene; V was cut back by 11 bases and J by 5 bases. The CDR3 length is 13 residues. For the CDR3, the DNA is TGTGCCTCTGCGGGGGGGCCTGTGGAGACCCAGTACTTC. Protein: CASAGGPVETQYF.

V and J are TRBV5-1 and TRBJ2-4; TRBD2 might be the D (5 bases). The CDR3 runs 16 residues. Germline V lookup: CDR1 SGHRS, CDR2 YFSETQ. The V end lost 2 bases, the J end lost 0 bases, and 12 bases lay between the germline ends. CDR3 DNA: TGCGCCAGCAGCTTTAACGACGGGATAGCCAAAAACATTCAGTACTTC. It translates to CASSFNDGIAKNIQYF.

Concerning this clone itself: Other DNA sequences in the same sample also yield this CDR3. The chain links TRBV18 to TRBJ2-5; 9 bases line up with TRBD2. Germline values: CDR1 KGHSH, CDR2 LQKENI. The CDR3 loop spans 15 amino acids. V dropped 1 base and J dropped 3; count of bases not matched to a gene: 3. CDR3 region: CASSPQGLAEETQYF. CDR3 nucleotide sequence: TGTGCCAGCTCACCACAGGGACTAGCTGAAGAGACCCAGTACTTC.

The rearrangement joins TRBV11-2 to TRBJ2-1; possible D gene TRBD1, 6 bases. Trimming removed 3 bases at V and 5 bases at J, with 11 bases between. The CDR3 totals 14 residues. The germline gives CDR1 SGHAT, CDR2 FQNNGV. CDR3 protein: CASSFADRNNEQFF. The CDR3 bases are TGTGCCAGCAGCTTTGCGGACAGAAACAATGAGCAGTTCTTC.

This clone has a single count. The rearrangement links TRBV11-2 to TRBJ1-1; 9 positions agree with TRBD1. This CDR3 contains 14 residues. V was pared by 3 bases and J by 1 base, with 0 bases of the junction left unmatched. The germline V gene encodes CDR1 SGHAT and CDR2 FQNNGV. Here the CDR3 reads CASSLGQGNTEAFF. The CDR3 DNA sequence: TGTGCCAGCAGCTTGGGACAGGGGAACACTGAAGCTTTCTTT.

V is TRBV5-4 and J is TRBJ2-1; 8 nucleotides align to TRBD1. Germline CDR1 reads SGHNT; CDR2 reads YYREEE (reference sequence). The V and J ends lost 5 bases and 3 bases, in that order; junction bases with no gene match: 7. The CDR3 runs 15 residues. DNA for the CDR3: TGTGCCAGCAGTCCCGGGACAGGAGACTACAATGAGCAGTTCTTC. Residues: CASSPGTGDYNEQFF. The full variable domain, with the rest looked up from reference TRBV5-4 and TRBJ2-1, is ETGVTQSPTHLIKTRGQQVTLRCSSQSGHNTVSWYQQALGQGPQFIFQYYREEENGRGNFPPRFSGLQFPNYSSELNVNALELDDSALYLCASSPGTGDYNEQFFGPGTRLTVL.

This clone appeared a few times. V and J are TRBV29-1 and TRBJ2-5, with 8 bases identical to TRBD1. Trimming removed 7 bases from V and 2 bases from J; junction bases left unmatched: 3. CDR3 length: 12 amino acids. Germline lookup yields CDR1 SQVTM and CDR2 ANQGSEA. This chain's CDR3 is CSAGQGQETQYF. In nucleotides, the CDR3 is TGCAGCGCAGGACAGGGACAAGAGACCCAGTACTTC.

The chain joins TRBV15 to TRBJ1-2; D call uncertain. Trimming stripped 1 base from V and 4 bases from J, with 10 bases between. This CDR3 comprises 14 residues. Per germline, CDR1 LNHNV and CDR2 YYDKDF (reference sequence). CDR3 coding DNA: TGTGCCACCAGCAGAGGGGAGGGTAGCTATGGCTACACCTTC. Protein product: CATSRGEGSYGYTF. Full variable domain (rest looked up from reference TRBV15 and TRBJ1-2): DAMVIQNPRYQVTQFGKPVTLSCSQTLNHNVMYWYQQKSSQAPKLLFHYYDKDFNNEADTPDNFQSRRPNTSFCFLDIRSPGLGDTAMYLCATSRGEGSYGYTFGSGTRLTVV.

J is TRBJ1-4 and V is TRBV5-1; perhaps TRBD1 as D (6 bases). CDR1 is SGHRS and CDR2 is YFSETQ in the germline V gene. The CDR3 loop spans 18 amino acids. Trimming took off 0 bases at V and 8 bases at J, with 23 bases between the two ends. DNA of the CDR3: TGCGCCAGCAGCTTGGGGGTATCGGACAGTTTACGACGGGAAAAACTGTTTTTT. This codes for CASSLGVSDSLRREKLFF.

The V gene is TRBV5-6, the J gene TRBJ2-7; TRBD2 agrees at 7 bases. CDR3 size: 15 residues. The germline V gene has CDR1 SGHDT and CDR2 YYEEEE. With V trimmed by 4 bases and J by 0 bases, 7 bases remained unmatched. The CDR3 DNA reads TGTGCCAGCAGCCTTAGCGGGTTAAGCTCCTACGAGCAGTACTTC. Its protein is CASSLSGLSSYEQYF.